Listed here is a single TCR beta chain. Which antigen it targets is not known. There are no base qualities to consult, and no much larger clone falls within one base. The donors were roughly 40 Caucasian individuals from Russia, aged roughly 6 to 100 years, who were systemically healthy. Approximately 9.3 milliliters of peripheral blood were drawn from each donor into EDTA-treated Vacutainer tubes. Ficoll-Paque density-gradient centrifugation was used to isolate PBMCs, with at least 6.5 million per sample. Trizol reagent was used to extract total RNA from PBMCs, with at least 6 micrograms per sample. The percentages of naive CD45RAhigh/CD27high T cells were determined by flow cytometry on a PBMC aliquot from every donor. The sample originates from a study of blood T cells in healthy people across ages (dated by TCRdb to between 2014 and 2017). Concerning the study at large: In model experiments, roughly one uniquely barcoded TCR beta cDNA molecule per two T cells was captured by template switching. Age-related changes in TCR beta repertoire diversity were measured in the study by deep sequencing normalized with unique cDNA molecular identifiers. Using the same blood draw, the study looked at two additional independent replicas of 1 million unique cDNA reads for two donors, one aged 18 to 30 and the other aged 80 or older. Donors of different ages were randomly distributed across sequencing lanes to avoid experimental bias. Four age groups were formed from the donors: young (average approximately 15 years), middle-aged (just under 40), aged (about 62) and long-lived (less than 85). What the study reported, not specific to this receptor: As age increased, observed TCR beta diversity per million T cells dropped in a roughly linear way, and a significant reduction was already evident by age roughly 36. Conclusive comparison of naive and antigen-experienced compartments was prevented by the profiling of bulk unsorted PBMCs. Total diversity estimates from one million sequenced T cells were considered lower bounds and underestimates. Donor CMV infection status was unknown, potentially confounding age-related changes in expanded clonotypes. Compared with the aged group, the long-lived group had more naive CD4+ T cells, fewer expanded clones and increased TCR diversity, suggesting age selection. A strong correlation was found between observed TCR beta diversity and the percentage of naive T cells measured by flow cytometry.

Per the germline V gene (reference sequence), SEHNR is the CDR1 and FQNEAQ is the CDR2. From the cysteine through the phenylalanine, the CDR3 covers 17 amino acids. Only the CDR3 region is kept as DNA, spanning 51 bases read in frame from base 1. V is cut back by 2 bases and J by 0 bases, with 7 bases in the junction unmatched. The library was prepared using 5' RACE. A second PCR of 7 to 11 cycles was performed with a sample-barcoded 5' primer and a J-beta primer mix. A unique molecular identifier was introduced onto each TCR beta cDNA molecule by a template-switch 5' adaptor carrying 12 random nucleotides. Each sample yielded at least 3 million CDR3-containing paired-end reads. All of the RNA was converted into first-strand cDNA using the Mint cDNA synthesis kit, with a TRBC-specific oligonucleotide serving as the primer. Following uracil-DNA glycosylase treatment, all cDNA underwent a first 18-cycle PCR with the universal primers M1SS and BC2_uni_R. In the paper's pipeline: For normalization, 1 million high-quality reads, each with a distinct molecular identifier, were randomly selected from each sample. Instead of being binned into consensus sequences, reads with shared molecular identifiers were discarded. MiTCR, run with a Q25 quality threshold and the strictest error-elimination algorithm, handled CDR3 identification, clonotype clustering and error correction. A nonparametric unseen species model with Euler transformation was used to estimate lower-bound total TCR beta diversity. In TCRdb, the public reads were trimmed at Q25 with fastp and aligned with MiXCR, with productive beta chains retained. Records with the same CDR3 protein are collapsed into one entry carrying the most frequent genes and DNA. The V and J calls come from TCRdb's annotation, not from the publication. The sample has over 1,500,000 distinct CDR3 sequences on record, roughly two fifths of them singletons. The ten top clones hold about 21% of the sample.

The receptor's source is a human donor in good health. The chain uses TRBV7-9 and TRBJ2-4; TRBD1 lines up with 7 middle nucleotides. Sequencing used blood. The nucleotides read TGTGCCAGCAGCTTACGGAGGACAGGTTTAGCCAAAAACATTCAGTACTTC. Translated, this is CASSLRRTGLAKNIQYF.